The next 23 T cell receptor beta chains were all read from a single sample in a study of OX40 agonist ivuxolimab in advanced cancers. The method was the immunoSEQ multiplex PCR assay. Not all clones reach the TCRdb copy of this immuneACCESS table, which keeps in-frame sequences only. Checked studies attribute under half of the gap to unresolved V genes and leave the rest unexplained. The sample profile shows about 60,000 clones; about nine tenths of them were found once. The ten largest account for approximately 3% of the sample. Sequences were derived from CD4+ or CD8+ T cells sorted from blood, sampled in a trial of the OX40 agonist ivuxolimab. These receptors originate from an adult with an advanced solid tumor such as melanoma, head and neck, liver or kidney cancer.

V is TRBV7-9 and J is TRBJ2-2; D gene unclear. V was pared by 2 bases and J by 4 bases, with 11 bases between. Germline assignment: CDR1 SEHNR and CDR2 FQNEAQ (reference sequence). The length of the CDR3 is 15 residues. CDR3 amino acids: CASSLFDGVTGELFF. DNA of the CDR3: TGTGCCAGCAGCTTATTTGACGGAGTCACCGGGGAGCTGTTTTTT.

This chain links TRBV5-1 with TRBJ2-7; tentative D call: TRBD1 (5 bases). V was cut by 2 bases and J by 6 bases, with 12 bases left in between. The CDR3 is 13 residues long. Per the germline V gene, CDR1 is SGHRS and CDR2 is YFSETQ. The CDR3 sequence: CASSLGEWGEQYF. In DNA, the CDR3 is TGCGCCAGCAGCTTAGGGGAATGGGGCGAGCAGTACTTC.

The J gene is TRBJ2-2, the V gene TRBV15, with D maybe TRBD1 (6 bases). CDR1 is LNHNV and CDR2 is YYDKDF in the germline V gene (reference sequence). The CDR3 contains 14 residues. V gave up 5 bases and J gave up 4 bases, with 11 bases separating them. In nucleotides, the CDR3 is TGTGCCACCAGCCGACAGGTTGGCACCGGGGAGCTGTTTTTT. Protein: CATSRQVGTGELFF.

J is TRBJ2-7 and V is TRBV2, with D uncertain. Germline loops: CDR1 SNHLY, CDR2 FYNNEI. V was pared by 5 bases and J by 2 bases, with 7 bases between. This CDR3 is built from 12 residues. The CDR3 here is CASSQETYEQYF. In DNA, the CDR3 is TGTGCCAGCAGTCAGGAAACCTACGAGCAGTACTTC.

This chain connects TRBV30 to TRBJ1-2; D perhaps matches TRBD1 (5 bases). CDR3 length equals 13 residues. V was cut by 2 bases and J by 5 bases, with 12 bases left in between. The germline gives CDR1 GTSNPN, CDR2 SVGIG (reference sequence). In DNA, the CDR3 is TGTGCCTGGAGTACGGGGGACGGGTATGGCTACACCTTC. Translated, it gives CAWSTGDGYGYTF. Full variable domain (remainder filled in from reference TRBV30 and TRBJ1-2): SQTIHQWPATLVQPVGSPLSLECTVEGTSNPNLYWYRQAAGRGLQLLFYSVGIGQISSEVPQNLSASRPQDRQFILSSKKLLLSDSGFYLCAWSTGDGYGYTFGSGTRLTVV.

This chain joins TRBV6-6 and TRBJ1-6; tentatively, D is TRBD1 (5 bases). CDR1 MNHNY and CDR2 SVGAGI come from the germline V gene (reference sequence). This CDR3 has 12 amino acids. Trimming took 0 bases from V and 17 from J, leaving 11 bases between them. Here the CDR3 DNA reads TGTGCCAGCAGTTACTCGAATGGGGGATTCCACTTT. Its translation is CASSYSNGGFHF.

The rearrangement uses TRBV29-1 and TRBJ2-1; D is perhaps TRBD2 (5 bases). V lost 6 bases, J lost 1 base, and 16 bases lay in between. The CDR3 is made up of 15 amino acids. The germline V gene has CDR1 SQVTM and CDR2 ANQGSEA. Here the CDR3 reads CSVSGLLPSYNEQFF. The CDR3 DNA follows: TGCAGCGTGTCTGGACTCCTACCGTCCTACAATGAGCAGTTCTTC.

The CDR3 DNA reads as TGTGCCAGCAGTGTTTCTGTCCTATCCTACGAGCAGTACTTC. Translation gives CASSVSVLSYEQYF. The chain links TRBV2 to TRBJ2-7; D is ambiguous. The CDR3 covers 14 residues. Germline assignment: CDR1 SNHLY and CDR2 FYNNEI. V was shortened by 4 bases and J by 1 base, with 11 bases between the two germline ends.

This chain uses TRBV7-2 with TRBJ2-2; D remains ambiguous. V was shortened by 5 bases and J by 1 base, with 11 bases between the two germline ends. The germline V gene has CDR1 SGHTA and CDR2 FQGNSA. The CDR3 loop spans 15 amino acids. CDR3 nucleotides: TGTGCCAGCAGCCCGGACGCCTTGAACACCGGGGAGCTGTTTTTT. Its translation is CASSPDALNTGELFF.

This chain uses TRBV5-1 with TRBJ1-1; possibly TRBD1 for D (6 bases). V lost 5 bases and J 3 bases, leaving 14 bases between the germline ends. Per germline, CDR1 SGHRS and CDR2 YFSETQ. The CDR3 has 14 amino acids. The CDR3 spells CASSDGQTHTEAFF. CDR3 DNA sequence: TGCGCCAGCAGTGACGGACAGACTCACACTGAAGCTTTCTTT.

This clone came up a few times. V usage is TRBV28 and J usage is TRBJ1-1; D unresolved. Trimming removed 3 bases from V and 7 bases from J, with 12 bases in between. CDR3 size: 13 residues. The V gene's germline CDR1 is MDHEN and CDR2 SYDVKM. CDR3 nucleotide sequence: TGTGCCAGCAGTTTGAGTGTGATGGGTGAAGCTTTCTTT. Encoded protein: CASSLSVMGEAFF. Combining the CDR3 with reference TRBV28 and TRBJ1-1 gives the whole variable domain DVKVTQSSRYLVKRTGEKVFLECVQDMDHENMFWYRQDPGLGLRLIYFSYDVKMKEKGDIPEGYSVSREKKERFSLILESASTNQTSMYLCASSLSVMGEAFFGQGTRLTVV.

This chain uses TRBV5-8 with TRBJ1-2; TRBD1 is a possible D gene (5 bases). Germline lookup yields CDR1 SGHTS and CDR2 YDEGEE. Between the trimmed V and J ends, which lost 4 bases and 4 bases, there was a span of 17 bases. This CDR3 comprises 15 residues. The CDR3 spells CASSPGDRSTYGYTF. In nucleotides, the CDR3 is TGTGCCAGCAGCCCGGGGGACCGCTCAACCTATGGCTACACCTTC.

V is TRBV7-9 and J is TRBJ2-1, with 11 positions matching TRBD1. CDR1 and CDR2 (germline): SEHNR, FQNEAQ (reference sequence). The CDR3 sequence is 16 residues long. The ends lost 3 bases at V and 2 bases at J; junction bases unmatched: 3. The CDR3 loop is CASSFRGQGAYNEQFF. In DNA form, the CDR3 reads TGTGCCAGCAGCTTCCGGGGACAGGGGGCCTACAATGAGCAGTTCTTC.

This chain joins TRBV7-6 and TRBJ2-7; 7 nucleotides line up with TRBD1. The V gene end was trimmed by 5 bases and the J gene end by 5 bases; junction bases not matched to a gene: 12. The germline CDR1 and CDR2 sequences are SGHVS and FNYEAQ. The CDR3 has 15 residues. The CDR3 protein is CASSPWTGDSDEQYF. The CDR3 nucleotides read TGTGCCAGCAGCCCATGGACCGGGGACAGTGACGAGCAGTACTTC.

The rearrangement joins TRBV5-4 to TRBJ2-3; no clear D. V lost 0 bases, J lost 0 bases, and 11 bases lay in between. This CDR3 has 16 amino acids. Looked up from germline, CDR1 is SGHNT and CDR2 is YYREEE (reference sequence). This chain's CDR3 is CASSLAPGGSTDTQYF. CDR3 coding DNA: TGTGCCAGCAGCTTGGCCCCTGGCGGTAGCACAGATACGCAGTATTTT.

This clone was seen only once. V and J are TRBV11-2 and TRBJ2-7; D unresolved. The CDR3 loop spans 14 amino acids. V lost 5 bases to trimming and J lost 0 bases, with 11 bases between them. Germline V CDR1 and CDR2: SGHAT, FQNNGV. The CDR3 DNA follows: TGTGCCAGCAGCCCCCAGTTTGCCTCCTACGAGCAGTACTTC. It specifies CASSPQFASYEQYF.

This chain connects TRBV5-1 to TRBJ2-2, with unresolved D. CDR3 length equals 16 residues. CDR1 is SGHRS, CDR2 YFSETQ, per germline. V lost 4 bases and J 2 bases, leaving 15 bases between the germline ends. The CDR3 loop reads CASSPVGYPNTGELFF. The CDR3 DNA reads TGCGCCAGCAGCCCGGTGGGGTATCCTAACACCGGGGAGCTGTTTTTT.

This chain connects TRBV5-6 to TRBJ2-5; D remains unclear. The CDR3 contains 14 residues. Germline CDR1 SGHDT, CDR2 YYEEEE. V lost 0 bases and J lost 7, with 13 bases in between. The CDR3 DNA is TGTGCCAGCAGCTTGGGGACCATCTCGGGGACCCAGTACTTC. It specifies CASSLGTISGTQYF.

This clone has just a few counts. This chain links TRBV7-9 with TRBJ1-2, with a weak D call TRBD1 (6 bases). CDR3 length: 14 amino acids. V lost 5 bases and J 3 bases, leaving 13 bases between the germline ends. Germline V gene data show CDR1 as SEHNR and CDR2 as FQNEAQ (reference sequence). CDR3 in DNA: TGTGCCAGCAGCGCCCCGGGACATCACTATGGCTACACCTTC. It specifies CASSAPGHHYGYTF.

The chain employs TRBV6-1 and TRBJ1-5; D unresolved. The CDR3 extends over 13 amino acids. Germline V gives CDR1 MNHNS, CDR2 SASEGT. The V and J ends lost 2 bases and 4 bases respectively, with 6 bases between them. CDR3 in DNA: TGTGCCAGCAGTGAAAACAGAAATCAGCCCCAGCATTTT. Its translation: CASSENRNQPQHF.

As concerns this clone: Sequence at one end of the junction differs from germline and may be a read error. This CDR3 is also generated by other DNA sequences in the sample. The chain uses TRBV5-1 and TRBJ2-7; D assignment may be TRBD1 or TRBD2 (5 bases each). CDR1 and CDR2 (germline): SGHRS, YFSETQ. The CDR3 is 15 residues long. The CDR3 coding sequence is TGCGCTAGCAGCTTGGCCGGGACGAGCTCCTACGAGCAGTACTTC. Translating it yields CASSLAGTSSYEQYF.

The gene calls are TRBV28 and TRBJ1-3, with D maybe TRBD1 (6 bases). The CDR3 contains 15 residues. The V and J ends lost 5 bases and 7 bases respectively, with 18 bases between them. Germline assignment: CDR1 MDHEN and CDR2 SYDVKM. The DNA of the CDR3 is TGTGCCAGCAGTATACAACCGACAGGTCCGAACACCATATATTTT. Protein: CASSIQPTGPNTIYF. Filled out from reference TRBV28 and TRBJ1-3, the complete variable domain reads DVKVTQSSRYLVKRTGEKVFLECVQDMDHENMFWYRQDPGLGLRLIYFSYDVKMKEKGDIPEGYSVSREKKERFSLILESASTNQTSMYLCASSIQPTGPNTIYFGEGSWLTVV.

This clone was found once. This chain uses TRBV5-1 with TRBJ2-7; 7 bases line up with TRBD2. Germline V lookup: CDR1 SGHRS, CDR2 YFSETQ. CDR3 length: 14 residues. Unmatched junction bases numbered 13, after V lost 6 bases and J lost 7 bases. The CDR3 loop is CASTTLTSSGEQYF. CDR3 nucleotides: TGCGCCAGCACCACTTTGACTAGCTCGGGGGAGCAGTACTTC.